This is a list of T cell receptor beta chains from one sample in a study of blood T cell repertoires in COVID-19. Profiled with immunoSEQ multiplex PCR; TCRdb holds only in-frame clones, not every one. The repertoire holds approximately 280,000 clones, with approximately 85% as singletons. The sequenced sample was peripheral blood. Receptors originate from a woman in her 70s with acute or convalescent COVID-19. Both conserved end residues are part of each CDR3. Each record gives: J gene, clone size, D gene, CDR3 length, V gene, CDR3 protein, CDR3 DNA. The D gene is left open where the match is weak. Where a row states a size, it is once, few, many or the class of an expanded clone; other rows omit it.

j_call: TRBJ2-5
clone_size: -
d_call: -
cdr3_length: 13
v_call: TRBV7-3
cdr3_aa: CASSFNREETQYF
cdr3_nt: TGTGCCAGCAGCTTCAACAGGGAAGAGACCCAGTACTTC

j_call: TRBJ1-1
clone_size: once
d_call: -
cdr3_length: 12
v_call: TRBV5-1
cdr3_aa: CASRGADTEAFF
cdr3_nt: TGCGCCAGCAGGGGGGCGGACACTGAAGCTTTCTTT

j_call: TRBJ1-2
clone_size: -
d_call: -
cdr3_length: 15
v_call: TRBV3-1/TRBV3-2
cdr3_aa: CASSQISGGGYGYTF
cdr3_nt: TGTGCCAGCAGCCAGATTTCTGGAGGAGGGTATGGCTACACCTTC

j_call: TRBJ2-7
clone_size: -
d_call: -
cdr3_length: 15
v_call: TRBV5-1
cdr3_aa: CASSPQNPNAYEQYF
cdr3_nt: TGCGCCAGCAGCCCACAAAACCCCAATGCCTACGAGCAGTACTTC

j_call: TRBJ1-1
clone_size: -
d_call: -
cdr3_length: 16
v_call: TRBV19
cdr3_aa: CASSIGGGAMNTEAFF
cdr3_nt: TGTGCCAGTAGTATAGGGGGAGGGGCAATGAACACTGAAGCTTTCTTT

j_call: TRBJ1-6
clone_size: -
d_call: TRBD1
cdr3_length: 15
v_call: TRBV7-8
cdr3_aa: CASSLWGQGNSPLHF
cdr3_nt: TGTGCCAGCAGCTTATGGGGACAGGGAAATTCACCCCTCCACTTT

j_call: TRBJ1-4
clone_size: -
d_call: -
cdr3_length: 14
v_call: TRBV7-9
cdr3_aa: CASSPRRGSEKLFF
cdr3_nt: TGTGCCAGCAGCCCTCGAAGGGGGAGCGAAAAACTGTTTTTT

j_call: TRBJ2-3
clone_size: -
d_call: -
cdr3_length: 12
v_call: TRBV12-3/TRBV12-4
cdr3_aa: CASSLQLANPYF
cdr3_nt: TGTGCCAGCAGTTTACAACTAGCTAACCCTTATTTT

j_call: TRBJ1-5
clone_size: -
d_call: -
cdr3_length: 15
v_call: TRBV2
cdr3_aa: CASSEGGQPNQPQHF
cdr3_nt: TGTGCCAGCAGTGAGGGCGGACAGCCTAATCAGCCCCAGCATTTT

j_call: TRBJ2-2
clone_size: -
d_call: TRBD2
cdr3_length: 17
v_call: TRBV5-6
cdr3_aa: CASSLNGGDPNTGELFF
cdr3_nt: TGTGCCAGCAGCTTGAACGGGGGGGACCCTAACACCGGGGAGCTGTTTTTT

j_call: TRBJ2-7
clone_size: -
d_call: -
cdr3_length: 15
v_call: TRBV5-8
cdr3_aa: CASSLGDSLQREQYF
cdr3_nt: TGTGCCAGCAGCTTGGGGGACTCCCTCCAACGAGAGCAGTACTTC

j_call: TRBJ2-1
clone_size: -
d_call: TRBD1
cdr3_length: 19
v_call: TRBV19
cdr3_aa: CASRRTGYQGLGTYNEQFF
cdr3_nt: TGTGCCAGTAGAAGGACAGGTTATCAAGGCCTTGGTACCTACAATGAGCAGTTCTTC

j_call: TRBJ2-7
clone_size: -
d_call: -
cdr3_length: 16
v_call: TRBV5-5
cdr3_aa: CASSPPLSRGGFQQYF
cdr3_nt: TGTGCCAGCAGCCCCCCCCTATCGCGGGGTGGCTTCCAGCAGTACTTC

j_call: TRBJ1-1
clone_size: -
d_call: TRBD1
cdr3_length: 12
v_call: TRBV28
cdr3_aa: CASGTGPNEAFF
cdr3_nt: TGTGCCAGCGGGACAGGGCCGAATGAAGCTTTCTTT

j_call: TRBJ2-3
clone_size: -
d_call: -
cdr3_length: 11
v_call: TRBV29-1
cdr3_aa: CSVETTDTQYF
cdr3_nt: TGCAGCGTTGAAACTACAGATACGCAGTATTTT

j_call: TRBJ2-5
clone_size: -
d_call: -
cdr3_length: 12
v_call: TRBV29-1
cdr3_aa: CSGQSDQETQYF
cdr3_nt: TGCAGCGGGCAGTCAGACCAAGAGACCCAGTACTTC

j_call: TRBJ2-3
clone_size: -
d_call: -
cdr3_length: 13
v_call: TRBV7-2
cdr3_aa: CASSSPASDTQYF
cdr3_nt: TGTGCCAGCAGCTCCCCCGCTAGTGATACGCAGTATTTT

j_call: TRBJ1-2
clone_size: -
d_call: TRBD1
cdr3_length: 15
v_call: TRBV10-3
cdr3_aa: CAISEPDRGGYGYTF
cdr3_nt: TGTGCCATCAGTGAGCCAGACAGGGGGGGATATGGCTACACCTTC

j_call: TRBJ1-4
clone_size: -
d_call: -
cdr3_length: 16
v_call: TRBV9
cdr3_aa: CASSVALREGDEKLFF
cdr3_nt: TGTGCCAGCAGCGTAGCTCTCCGGGAAGGCGATGAAAAACTGTTTTTT

j_call: TRBJ1-2
clone_size: -
d_call: TRBD1
cdr3_length: 15
v_call: TRBV27
cdr3_aa: CASSLAGTANYGYTF
cdr3_nt: TGTGCCAGCAGTTTAGCCGGGACAGCAAACTATGGCTACACCTTC

j_call: TRBJ1-1
clone_size: -
d_call: TRBD1
cdr3_length: 13
v_call: TRBV30
cdr3_aa: CAWSGGTDTEAFF
cdr3_nt: TGTGCCTGGAGTGGTGGGACAGACACTGAAGCTTTCTTT

j_call: TRBJ2-3
clone_size: once
d_call: -
cdr3_length: 15
v_call: TRBV7-9
cdr3_aa: CASSLATSSTDTQYF
cdr3_nt: TGTGCCAGCAGCTTAGCTACTAGCAGCACAGATACGCAGTATTTT

j_call: TRBJ1-4
clone_size: -
d_call: -
cdr3_length: 15
v_call: TRBV25-1
cdr3_aa: CASSEWLPTNEKLFF
cdr3_nt: TGTGCCAGCAGTGAATGGCTCCCAACTAATGAAAAACTGTTTTTT

j_call: TRBJ2-1
clone_size: -
d_call: TRBD2
cdr3_length: 16
v_call: TRBV13
cdr3_aa: CASSSSGLAAYNEQFF
cdr3_nt: TGTGCCAGCAGCTCTTCGGGACTAGCGGCCTACAATGAGCAGTTCTTC

j_call: TRBJ1-1
clone_size: -
d_call: -
cdr3_length: 12
v_call: TRBV7-9
cdr3_aa: CASSSRGYEAFF
cdr3_nt: TGTGCCAGCAGCTCAAGGGGATATGAAGCTTTCTTT

j_call: TRBJ1-1
clone_size: -
d_call: -
cdr3_length: 16
v_call: TRBV19
cdr3_aa: CASITPEGRGNTEAFF
cdr3_nt: TGTGCCAGTATCACCCCAGAGGGCAGGGGAAACACTGAAGCTTTCTTT

j_call: TRBJ2-1
clone_size: -
d_call: TRBD2
cdr3_length: 15
v_call: TRBV13
cdr3_aa: CASTERGGGYNEQFF
cdr3_nt: TGTGCCAGCACGGAGCGGGGGGGCGGGTACAATGAGCAGTTCTTC

j_call: TRBJ2-2
clone_size: -
d_call: TRBD1
cdr3_length: 12
v_call: TRBV7-9
cdr3_aa: CGAGGRTGELFF
cdr3_nt: TGTGGGGCAGGGGGCCGCACCGGGGAGCTGTTTTTT

j_call: TRBJ1-1
clone_size: -
d_call: -
cdr3_length: 15
v_call: TRBV6-4
cdr3_aa: CASSDSSDRNTEAFF
cdr3_nt: TGTGCCAGCAGTGACTCGTCGGACAGGAACACTGAAGCTTTCTTT

j_call: TRBJ2-2
clone_size: -
d_call: TRBD1
cdr3_length: 13
v_call: TRBV7-3
cdr3_aa: CASSPGTGGTVFF
cdr3_nt: TGTGCCAGCAGCCCCGGGACAGGGGGAACGGTGTTTTTT

j_call: TRBJ1-6
clone_size: -
d_call: -
cdr3_length: 15
v_call: TRBV9
cdr3_aa: CASSVNSYSNSPLHF
cdr3_nt: TGTGCCAGCAGCGTCAACAGTTACTCTAATTCACCCCTCCACTTT

j_call: TRBJ1-6
clone_size: few
d_call: TRBD1
cdr3_length: 16
v_call: TRBV19
cdr3_aa: CASSAGDRGSNSPLHF
cdr3_nt: TGTGCCAGTAGTGCGGGGGACAGGGGTAGTAATTCACCCCTCCACTTT

j_call: TRBJ2-5
clone_size: -
d_call: -
cdr3_length: 14
v_call: TRBV5-6
cdr3_aa: CASSPGVQQETQYF
cdr3_nt: TGTGCCAGCAGCCCCGGGGTCCAGCAAGAGACCCAGTACTTC

j_call: TRBJ2-2
clone_size: -
d_call: TRBD2
cdr3_length: 15
v_call: TRBV15
cdr3_aa: CATSRIAGPAGELFF
cdr3_nt: TGTGCCACCAGCAGAATAGCGGGGCCGGCCGGGGAGCTGTTTTTT

j_call: TRBJ1-6
clone_size: -
d_call: TRBD1
cdr3_length: 18
v_call: TRBV2
cdr3_aa: CASRTPGQAVLANSPLHF
cdr3_nt: TGTGCCAGCAGAACCCCGGGACAGGCGGTTTTGGCTAATTCACCCCTCCACTTT

j_call: TRBJ1-3
clone_size: -
d_call: -
cdr3_length: 14
v_call: TRBV3-1/TRBV3-2
cdr3_aa: CASSQDAGGSTIYF
cdr3_nt: TGTGCCAGCAGCCAAGATGCGGGAGGTAGCACCATATATTTT

j_call: TRBJ1-2
clone_size: -
d_call: -
cdr3_length: 13
v_call: TRBV5-1
cdr3_aa: CASSLFLGAGYTF
cdr3_nt: TGCGCCAGCAGCTTGTTTTTAGGGGCTGGCTACACCTTC

j_call: TRBJ2-3
clone_size: -
d_call: -
cdr3_length: 13
v_call: TRBV29-1
cdr3_aa: CSTGTEGPDTQYF
cdr3_nt: TGCAGCACGGGGACGGAGGGCCCAGATACGCAGTATTTT

j_call: TRBJ1-2
clone_size: few
d_call: -
cdr3_length: 13
v_call: TRBV9
cdr3_aa: CASSDGTTYGYTF
cdr3_nt: TGTGCCAGCAGCGACGGGACAACTTATGGCTACACCTTC

j_call: TRBJ2-5
clone_size: -
d_call: -
cdr3_length: 18
v_call: TRBV18
cdr3_aa: CASSPPGLEGGGRETQYF
cdr3_nt: TGTGCCAGCTCACCACCGGGTCTAGAGGGGGGGGGAAGGGAGACCCAGTACTTC

j_call: TRBJ1-3
clone_size: -
d_call: -
cdr3_length: 17
v_call: TRBV9
cdr3_aa: CASSVSDSRGPGNTIYF
cdr3_nt: TGTGCCAGCAGCGTTTCGGACAGTCGAGGTCCTGGAAACACCATATATTTT

j_call: TRBJ1-4
clone_size: once
d_call: -
cdr3_length: 13
v_call: TRBV19
cdr3_aa: CATNRAPNEKLFF
cdr3_nt: TGTGCCACAAACAGAGCCCCTAATGAAAAACTGTTTTTT

j_call: TRBJ1-2
clone_size: -
d_call: -
cdr3_length: 14
v_call: TRBV7-2
cdr3_aa: CASSLVGSRYGYTF
cdr3_nt: TGTGCCAGCAGCTTAGTCGGGTCTAGATATGGCTACACCTTC

j_call: TRBJ1-2
clone_size: -
d_call: -
cdr3_length: 13
v_call: TRBV12-3/TRBV12-4
cdr3_aa: CASSRQTNYGYTF
cdr3_nt: TGTGCCAGCAGCCGACAGACTAACTATGGCTACACCTTC

j_call: TRBJ1-3
clone_size: -
d_call: -
cdr3_length: 17
v_call: TRBV19
cdr3_aa: CASSIAGAGLSGNTIYF
cdr3_nt: TGTGCCAGTAGTATAGCGGGAGCCGGCCTTTCTGGAAACACCATATATTTT

j_call: TRBJ1-2
clone_size: -
d_call: TRBD1
cdr3_length: 16
v_call: TRBV6-5
cdr3_aa: CASSSSVGQGAEGYTF
cdr3_nt: TGTGCCAGCAGTTCTTCCGTGGGACAGGGGGCGGAGGGCTACACCTTC

j_call: TRBJ2-7
clone_size: -
d_call: -
cdr3_length: 13
v_call: TRBV6-5
cdr3_aa: CACRRGPTYEQYF
cdr3_nt: TGTGCCTGTCGGCGGGGGCCGACGTACGAGCAGTACTTC

j_call: TRBJ2-3
clone_size: once
d_call: -
cdr3_length: 16
v_call: TRBV15
cdr3_aa: CATSRARGRSPDTQYF
cdr3_nt: TGTGCCACCAGCAGAGCCCGGGGGAGGTCCCCAGATACGCAGTATTTT

j_call: TRBJ1-2
clone_size: -
d_call: TRBD1
cdr3_length: 13
v_call: TRBV7-8
cdr3_aa: CASARDSNYGYTF
cdr3_nt: TGTGCCAGCGCTCGGGACAGCAACTATGGCTACACCTTC

j_call: TRBJ1-2
clone_size: -
d_call: TRBD1
cdr3_length: 12
v_call: TRBV30
cdr3_aa: CAWLRDRGGYTF
cdr3_nt: TGTGCCTGGTTGCGCGACAGGGGAGGCTACACCTTC

j_call: TRBJ2-3
clone_size: -
d_call: TRBD1
cdr3_length: 14
v_call: TRBV12-5
cdr3_aa: CASGNRDSGDTQYF
cdr3_nt: TGTGCTAGTGGAAACCGGGACAGTGGGGATACGCAGTATTTT

j_call: TRBJ2-7
clone_size: -
d_call: -
cdr3_length: 13
v_call: TRBV6-6
cdr3_aa: CASGDSSSYEQYF
cdr3_nt: TGTGCCAGCGGTGACAGCAGCTCCTACGAGCAGTACTTC

j_call: TRBJ1-1
clone_size: -
d_call: -
cdr3_length: 14
v_call: TRBV3-1/TRBV3-2
cdr3_aa: CASSLSDRNTEAFF
cdr3_nt: TGTGCCAGCAGCCTATCAGACAGAAACACTGAAGCTTTCTTT